One sample yielded the 8 T cell receptor beta chains listed below, sequenced in a study of identical twins. TCRdb fed the 5' RACE reads into MiXCR, producing one record per CDR3 protein. Among approximately 700,000 distinct CDR3 sequences listed, 15% to 20% were seen once. The same sample was also studied in work on T cells expressing NK-cell markers.

The sequenced sample was PBMCs. Receptors were obtained from a woman younger than 30 in good health.

The chain is built from TRBV10-2 and TRBJ1-2; 8 bases fit TRBD1. The CDR3 is 13 residues long. The J segment lost 9 bases and the V segment lost 6 bases, leaving 9 bases of the junction unmatched. Germline V lookup: CDR1 WSHSY, CDR2 SAAADI. The CDR3 DNA is TGCGCCAGCAGCCTGGGACAGGCCGGGAGCTACACCTTC. This translates into CASSLGQAGSYTF.

For the CDR3, the DNA is TGTGCCAGCAGCTTAAGGGGGAGGGCCTCCACAGATACGCAGTATTTT. Residues: CASSLRGRASTDTQYF. The V call is TRBV7-6, the J call TRBJ2-3, with D possibly matching TRBD2 (7 bases). The germline gives CDR1 SGHVS, CDR2 FNYEAQ. There are 16 residues in the CDR3. The germline V and J ends were trimmed by 2 bases and 2 bases, with 14 bases remaining between them.

CDR3 loop: CASSQLLQGAYGYTF. The CDR3 bases are TGTGCCAGCAGCCAACTGCTTCAGGGAGCATATGGCTACACCTTC. The chain links TRBV3-1 to TRBJ1-2; TRBD1 is a possible D gene (5 bases). CDR3 length: 15 amino acids. The V end was cut by 2 bases, the J end by 5 bases, with 15 bases between. Germline lookup yields CDR1 LGHDT and CDR2 YNNKEL (reference sequence).

This clonotype has a handful of counts. This sequence joins TRBV27 and TRBJ2-7; no clear D. Per germline, CDR1 MNHEY and CDR2 SMNVEV (reference sequence). The CDR3 loop spans 15 amino acids. Trimming took 3 bases from V and 5 from J, leaving 17 bases between them. This CDR3 is CASSFVTPWWHEQYF. In nucleotides, the CDR3 is TGTGCCAGCAGTTTCGTGACACCTTGGTGGCACGAGCAGTACTTC.

This clonotype was observed a few times. This chain links TRBV5-1 with TRBJ1-1, with D unclear. CDR3 length: 14 residues. Per germline, CDR1 SGHRS and CDR2 YFSETQ. Trimming cost V 0 bases and J 4 bases, with 10 bases left between them. The CDR3 here is CASSLGLGFTEAFF. Here the CDR3 DNA reads TGCGCCAGCAGCTTGGGTCTGGGTTTCACTGAAGCTTTCTTT.

This clonotype was picked up a small number of times. The chain recombines TRBV12-3 or TRBV12-4 with TRBJ2-2; 10 nucleotides agree with TRBD2. V lost 6 bases and J lost 5; bases outside the gene matches: 18. The CDR3 sequence is 19 residues long. Here the CDR3 DNA reads TGTGCCAGCAGAAGTATCGGGTGGCTAGCGGGAGTAGGGACCGGGGAGCTGTTTTTT. Amino acid sequence: CASRSIGWLAGVGTGELFF.

The chain couples TRBV7-3 to TRBJ1-2; D is unresolved. Trimming took off 6 bases at V and 7 bases at J, with 18 bases between the two ends. Germline-derived CDR1 and CDR2 are SGHTA and FQGTGA. The CDR3 loop spans 14 amino acids. CDR3 amino acids: CASRSRTASGGYTF. DNA of the CDR3: TGTGCCAGCAGGAGCCGGACGGCCAGCGGTGGCTACACCTTC. Drawing the rest from reference TRBV7-3 and TRBJ1-2, the complete variable domain is GAGVSQTPSNKVTEKGKYVELRCDPISGHTALYWYRQSLGQGPEFLIYFQGTGAADDSGLPNDRFFAVRPEGSVSTLKIQRTERGDSAVYLCASRSRTASGGYTFGSGTRLTVV.

This clonotype was observed a single time. The V call is TRBV2, the J call TRBJ2-1, with TRBD2 matching over 14 bases. There are 15 residues in the CDR3. Trimming at V came to 6 bases and at J to 4 bases, leaving 2 bases not matched to a gene. Germline V lookup: CDR1 SNHLY, CDR2 FYNNEI. The CDR3 loop reads CASRRLAGGYNEQFF. CDR3 DNA: TGTGCCAGCAGGAGACTAGCGGGGGGGTACAATGAGCAGTTCTTC.